This T cell receptor (beta chain) appears in the sequencing data of a study of blood T cell repertoires in COVID-19. Assay: immunoSEQ multiplex PCR; the TCRdb copy retains only in-frame clones and omits some. The sample has 120,000 to 150,000 clones, about 92% seen once. CDR1 and CDR2 from the germline V gene are MNHEY and SMNVEV (reference sequence). The CDR3 is 15 amino acids. With 2 bases removed from V and 0 bases from J, the gap between germline ends came to 5 bases. The receptor's source is a human donor in a cohort sampled during active COVID-19. The J gene is TRBJ2-6, the V gene TRBV27; no clear D. Input material: peripheral blood. The CDR3 spells CASSLRLSGANVLTF. The DNA of the CDR3 is TGTGCCAGCAGTTTAAGACTCTCTGGGGCCAACGTCCTGACTTTC.